A selection of T cell receptor beta chains follows, all from one sample in a study of cytomegalovirus exposure and HLA in healthy donors. Sequencing used immunoSEQ multiplex PCR; TCRdb keeps in-frame clones, though not all of them. The sample includes some 70,000 clones, about 84% of them seen just once. Sequenced input: PBMCs. These TCRs come from a young man in good health and CMV-seropositive. Both conserved end residues are part of each CDR3. D genes are given only for firm matches. Size is omitted from some rows. Given values are once, few, many or a class for expanded clones.

V	length	size	J	D	DNA	CDR3
TRBV6-1	15	once	TRBJ1-2	.	TGTGCCAGCAGGCCCTGGGGCAGGGATAACTATGGCTACACCTTC	CASRPWGRDNYGYTF
TRBV5-4	17	few	TRBJ2-1	TRBD2	TGTGCCAGCAGCTCTGGGACTAGCGGGGGTTCGAGGGGGGTTCAGTTCTTC	CASSSGTSGGSRGVQFF
TRBV23-1	15	.	TRBJ2-2	TRBD2	TGCGCCAGCAGTCCCCCCCGGGGGGATACCGGGGAGCTGTTTTTT	CASSPPRGDTGELFF
TRBV7-9	15	.	TRBJ2-1	.	TGTGCCAGCAGCTCTCGCGGGACCTCCTACAATGAGCAGTTCTTC	CASSSRGTSYNEQFF
TRBV9	15	few	TRBJ1-5	.	TGTGCCAGCAGCGCGTCCGACAGGATCAATCAGCCCCAGCATTTT	CASSASDRINQPQHF
TRBV19	14	.	TRBJ2-7	TRBD1	TGTGCCAGTAGTATAGGGGGACAGACCTACGAGCAGTACTTC	CASSIGGQTYEQYF
TRBV30	13	.	TRBJ1-1	.	TGTGCCTGGAAGACACAGATGAACACTGAAGCTTTCTTT	CAWKTQMNTEAFF
TRBV30	15	.	TRBJ2-7	TRBD2	TGTGCCTGGAGTGACCCCCTAGCGGGAGTAAATGAGCAGTACTTC	CAWSDPLAGVNEQYF
TRBV9	14	.	TRBJ1-5	TRBD1	TGTGCCAGCAGCGTGGGACAGAGCAATCAGCCCCAGCATTTT	CASSVGQSNQPQHF
TRBV30	15	.	TRBJ1-5	.	TGTGCCTGGAGCCAGGCGGGGGGGGGCAATCAGCCCCAGCATTTT	CAWSQAGGGNQPQHF
TRBV30	14	.	TRBJ2-2	TRBD1	TGTGCCTGGAGGTTGACAGGGGGCACCGGGGAGCTGTTTTTT	CAWRLTGGTGELFF
TRBV30	13	.	TRBJ1-1	.	TGTGCCTGGACGAAGGGGTGGGACACTGAAGCTTTCTTT	CAWTKGWDTEAFF
TRBV30	14	.	TRBJ2-1	.	TGTGCCCAAACCCCGCTCAGCTCCTACAATGAGCAGTTCTTC	CAQTPLSSYNEQFF
TRBV5-4	12	.	TRBJ1-4	TRBD1	TGTGCCAGCAGCGGACAGGGGGAAAAACTGTTTTTT	CASSGQGEKLFF
TRBV7-3	14	.	TRBJ1-5	.	TGTGCCAGCAGCTTACAGGATAGCAATCAGCCCCAGCATTTT	CASSLQDSNQPQHF
TRBV9	13	.	TRBJ2-1	.	TGTGCCAGCAGCGTAGGAGGAGGTCCTGAGCAGTTCTTC	CASSVGGGPEQFF
TRBV29-1	13	.	TRBJ2-7	TRBD1	TGCAGCGTTGAGAAGGGACAGGGGAGCGAGCAGTACTTC	CSVEKGQGSEQYF
TRBV7-3	13	few	TRBJ1-1	TRBD1	TGTGCCAGCAGCTTGACAGGGGACACTGAAGCTTTCTTT	CASSLTGDTEAFF
TRBV7-9	16	.	TRBJ1-6	.	TGTGCCAGCAGCTACACAGGTTCCTCCTATAATTCACCCCTCCACTTT	CASSYTGSSYNSPLHF
TRBV14	15	few	TRBJ2-2	TRBD2	TGTGCCAGCAGCTATAGCGGGGAGCTGACCGGGGAGCTGTTTTTT	CASSYSGELTGELFF
TRBV30	15	.	TRBJ1-1	.	TGTGCCTGGAGCCCTAGAGGAGTAGGGAACACTGAAGCTTTCTTT	CAWSPRGVGNTEAFF
TRBV30	13	.	TRBJ1-3	.	TGTGCCTGGACTTTTACAGCTGGAAACACCATATATTTT	CAWTFTAGNTIYF
TRBV9	12	once	TRBJ1-1	.	TGTGCCAGCAGCGTAGGACAGACTGAAGCTTTCTTT	CASSVGQTEAFF
TRBV30	13	.	TRBJ1-2	.	TGTGCCTGGAGTGTCGGAGGACTCTATGGCTACACCTTC	CAWSVGGLYGYTF
TRBV30	14	few	TRBJ1-4	.	TGTGCCTGGAGTGTACTGGGGAGTAATGAAAAACTGTTTTTT	CAWSVLGSNEKLFF
TRBV2	13	.	TRBJ1-2	.	TGTGCCAGCAACGGCCGGGGAAACTATGGCTACACCTTC	CASNGRGNYGYTF
TRBV7-2	13	.	TRBJ2-4	TRBD2	TGTGCCAGCAGCTTAGGGACTAGCAACATTCAGTACTTC	CASSLGTSNIQYF
TRBV6-5	16	.	TRBJ1-1	TRBD1	TGTGCCAGCAGTTCCTCCGCCGGGACAGAGAACACTGAAGCTTTCTTT	CASSSSAGTENTEAFF
TRBV15	14	once	TRBJ2-3	.	TGTGCCACCAGCAGAGGAGGTACCACAGATACGCAGTATTTT	CATSRGGTTDTQYF
TRBV7-9	14	.	TRBJ2-4	TRBD1	TGTGCCAGCAGCCCGAGACAGGGCCCCCACATTCAGTACTTC	CASSPRQGPHIQYF
TRBV30	13	.	TRBJ1-1	.	TGTGCCTGGAGTTCTACGGGAGGCACTGAAGCTTTCTTT	CAWSSTGGTEAFF
TRBV10-3	14	.	TRBJ2-5	.	TGTGCCATCAGTGAGTCGAACCAGAAGGAGACCCAGTACTTC	CAISESNQKETQYF
TRBV5-1	13	many	TRBJ1-1	.	TGCGCCAGCAGCTTGAAGTCCGGGAATGAAGCTTTCTTT	CASSLKSGNEAFF